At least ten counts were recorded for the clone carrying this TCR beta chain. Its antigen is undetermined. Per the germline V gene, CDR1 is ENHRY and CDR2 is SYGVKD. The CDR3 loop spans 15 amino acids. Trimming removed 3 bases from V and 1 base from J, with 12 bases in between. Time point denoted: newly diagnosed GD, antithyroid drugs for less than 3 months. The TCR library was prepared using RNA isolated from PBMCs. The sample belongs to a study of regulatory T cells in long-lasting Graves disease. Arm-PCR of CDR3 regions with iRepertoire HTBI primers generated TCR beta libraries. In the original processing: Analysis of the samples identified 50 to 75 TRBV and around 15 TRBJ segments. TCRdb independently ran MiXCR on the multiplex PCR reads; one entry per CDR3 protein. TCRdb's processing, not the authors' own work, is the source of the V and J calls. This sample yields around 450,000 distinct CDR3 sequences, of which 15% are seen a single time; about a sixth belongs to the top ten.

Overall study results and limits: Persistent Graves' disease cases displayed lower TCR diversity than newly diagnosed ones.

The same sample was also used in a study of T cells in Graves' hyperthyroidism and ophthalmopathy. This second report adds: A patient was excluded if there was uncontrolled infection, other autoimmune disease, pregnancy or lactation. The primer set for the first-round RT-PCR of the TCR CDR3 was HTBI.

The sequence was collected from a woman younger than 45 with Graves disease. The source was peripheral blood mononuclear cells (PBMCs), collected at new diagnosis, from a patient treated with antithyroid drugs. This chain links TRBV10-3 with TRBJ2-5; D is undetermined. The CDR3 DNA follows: TGTGCCATCAGTGATGGTCGGACCCGCCAAGAGACCCAGTACTTC. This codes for CAISDGRTRQETQYF.